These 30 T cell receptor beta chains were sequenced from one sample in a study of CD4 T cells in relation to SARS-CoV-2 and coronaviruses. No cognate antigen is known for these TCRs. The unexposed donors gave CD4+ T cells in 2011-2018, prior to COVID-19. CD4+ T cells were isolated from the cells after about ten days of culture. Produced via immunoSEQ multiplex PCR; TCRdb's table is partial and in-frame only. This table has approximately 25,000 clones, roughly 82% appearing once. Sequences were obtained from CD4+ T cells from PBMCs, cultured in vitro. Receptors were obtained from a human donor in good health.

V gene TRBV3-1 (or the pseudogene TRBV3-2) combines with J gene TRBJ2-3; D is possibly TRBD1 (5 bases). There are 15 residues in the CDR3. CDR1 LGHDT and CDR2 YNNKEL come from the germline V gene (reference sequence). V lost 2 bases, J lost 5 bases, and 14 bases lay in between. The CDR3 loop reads CASSQPDRNRDTQYF. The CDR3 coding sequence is TGTGCCAGCAGCCAACCCGACAGAAACAGAGATACGCAGTATTTT.

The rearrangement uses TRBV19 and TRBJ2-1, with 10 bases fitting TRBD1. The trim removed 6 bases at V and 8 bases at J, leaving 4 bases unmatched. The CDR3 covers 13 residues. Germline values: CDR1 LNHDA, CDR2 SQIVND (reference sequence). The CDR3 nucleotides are TGTGCCAGTAGGGGACAGGGGACAGATGAGCAGTTCTTC. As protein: CASRGQGTDEQFF.

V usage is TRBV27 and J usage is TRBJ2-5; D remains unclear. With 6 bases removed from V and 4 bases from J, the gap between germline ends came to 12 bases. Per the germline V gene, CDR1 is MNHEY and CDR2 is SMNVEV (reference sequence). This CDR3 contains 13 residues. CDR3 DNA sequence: TGTGCCAGCAGCTTTAGTGGGTTAGAGACCCAGTACTTC. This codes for CASSFSGLETQYF.

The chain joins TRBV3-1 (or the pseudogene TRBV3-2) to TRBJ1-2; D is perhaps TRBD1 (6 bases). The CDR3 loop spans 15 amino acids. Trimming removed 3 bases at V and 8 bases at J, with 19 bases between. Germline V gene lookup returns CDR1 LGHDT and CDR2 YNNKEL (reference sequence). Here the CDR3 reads CASSQVPDGGWGYTF. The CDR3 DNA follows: TGTGCCAGCAGCCAGGTCCCGGATGGGGGCTGGGGCTACACCTTC.

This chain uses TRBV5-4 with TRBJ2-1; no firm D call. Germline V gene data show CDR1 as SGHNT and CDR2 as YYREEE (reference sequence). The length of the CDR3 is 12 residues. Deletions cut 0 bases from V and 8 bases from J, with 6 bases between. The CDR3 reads CASSLGSHEQFF. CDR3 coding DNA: TGTGCCAGCAGCTTGGGGTCCCATGAGCAGTTCTTC.

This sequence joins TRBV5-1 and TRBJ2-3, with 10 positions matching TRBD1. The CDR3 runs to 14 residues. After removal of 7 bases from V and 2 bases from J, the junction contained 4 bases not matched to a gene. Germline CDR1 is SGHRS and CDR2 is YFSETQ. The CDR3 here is CASSGQGVTDTQYF. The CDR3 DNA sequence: TGCGCCAGCTCCGGACAGGGGGTCACAGATACGCAGTATTTT. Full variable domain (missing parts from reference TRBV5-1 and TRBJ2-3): KAGVTQTPRYLIKTRGQQVTLSCSPISGHRSVSWYQQTPGQGLQFLFEYFSETQRNKGNFPGRFSGRQFSNSRSEMNVSTLELGDSALYLCASSGQGVTDTQYFGPGTRLTVL.

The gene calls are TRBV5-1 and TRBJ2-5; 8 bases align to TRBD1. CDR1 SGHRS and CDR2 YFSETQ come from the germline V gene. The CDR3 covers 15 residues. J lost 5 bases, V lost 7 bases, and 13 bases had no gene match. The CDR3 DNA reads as TGCGCCAGCGGCGTACTGGACAGGGAGGAGGAGACCCAGTACTTC. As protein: CASGVLDREEETQYF. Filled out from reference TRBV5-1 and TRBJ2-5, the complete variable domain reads KAGVTQTPRYLIKTRGQQVTLSCSPISGHRSVSWYQQTPGQGLQFLFEYFSETQRNKGNFPGRFSGRQFSNSRSEMNVSTLELGDSALYLCASGVLDREEETQYFGPGTRLLVL.

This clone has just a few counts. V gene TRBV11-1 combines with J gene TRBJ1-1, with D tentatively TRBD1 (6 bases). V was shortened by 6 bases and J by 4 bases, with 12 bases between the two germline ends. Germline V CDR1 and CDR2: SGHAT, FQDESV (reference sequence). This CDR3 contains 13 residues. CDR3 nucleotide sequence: TGTGCCAGCAGTCAGGGGTATGGCACTGAAGCTTTCTTT. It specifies CASSQGYGTEAFF. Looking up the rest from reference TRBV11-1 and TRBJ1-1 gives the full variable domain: EAEVAQSPRYKITEKSQAVAFWCDPISGHATLYWYRQILGQGPELLVQFQDESVVDDSQLPKDRFSAERLKGVDSTLKIQPAELGDSAMYLCASSQGYGTEAFFGQGTRLTVV.

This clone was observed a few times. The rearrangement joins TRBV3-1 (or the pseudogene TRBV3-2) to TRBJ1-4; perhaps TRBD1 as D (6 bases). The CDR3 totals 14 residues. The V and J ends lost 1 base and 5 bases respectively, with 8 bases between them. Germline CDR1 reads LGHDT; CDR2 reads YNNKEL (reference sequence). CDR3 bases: TGTGCCAGCAGCCAAGGACAGGACAATGAAAAACTGTTTTTT. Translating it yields CASSQGQDNEKLFF.

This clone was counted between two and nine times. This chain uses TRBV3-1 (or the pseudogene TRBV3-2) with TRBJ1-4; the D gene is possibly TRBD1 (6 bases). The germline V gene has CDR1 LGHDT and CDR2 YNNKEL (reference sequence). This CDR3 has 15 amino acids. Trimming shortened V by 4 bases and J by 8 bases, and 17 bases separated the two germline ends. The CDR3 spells CASSPLQGEGEKLFF. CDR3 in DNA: TGTGCCAGCAGCCCCCTACAGGGAGAGGGAGAAAAACTGTTTTTT.

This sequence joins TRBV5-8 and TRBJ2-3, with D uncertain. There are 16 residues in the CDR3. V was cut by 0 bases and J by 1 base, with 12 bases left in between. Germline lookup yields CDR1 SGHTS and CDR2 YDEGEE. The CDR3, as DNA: TGTGCCAGCAGCTTGGAGAGGCTAAAGGGCACAGATACGCAGTATTTT. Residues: CASSLERLKGTDTQYF.

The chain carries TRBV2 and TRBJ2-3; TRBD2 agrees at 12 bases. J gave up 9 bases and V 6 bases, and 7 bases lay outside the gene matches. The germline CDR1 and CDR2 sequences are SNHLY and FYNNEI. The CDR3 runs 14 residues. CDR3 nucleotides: TGTGCCAGCAGGGCCGGGACTAGCGGGCCGACGCAGTATTTT. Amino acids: CASRAGTSGPTQYF. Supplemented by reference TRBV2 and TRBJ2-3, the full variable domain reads EPEVTQTPSHQVTQMGQEVILRCVPISNHLYFYWYRQILGQKVEFLVSFYNNEISEKSEIFDDQFSVERPDGSNFTLKIRSTKLEDSAMYFCASRAGTSGPTQYFGPGTRLTVL.

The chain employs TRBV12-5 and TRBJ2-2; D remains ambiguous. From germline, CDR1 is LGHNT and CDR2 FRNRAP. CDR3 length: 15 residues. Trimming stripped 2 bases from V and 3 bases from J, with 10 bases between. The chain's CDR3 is CASGLPIGDTGELFF. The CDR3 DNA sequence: TGTGCTAGTGGTTTGCCCATTGGGGACACCGGGGAGCTGTTTTTT.

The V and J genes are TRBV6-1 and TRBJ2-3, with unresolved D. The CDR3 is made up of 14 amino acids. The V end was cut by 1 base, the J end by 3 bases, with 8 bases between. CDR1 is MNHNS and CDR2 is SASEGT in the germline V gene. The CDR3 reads CASSEGRWTDTQYF. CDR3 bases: TGTGCCAGCAGTGAAGGCAGATGGACAGATACGCAGTATTTT.

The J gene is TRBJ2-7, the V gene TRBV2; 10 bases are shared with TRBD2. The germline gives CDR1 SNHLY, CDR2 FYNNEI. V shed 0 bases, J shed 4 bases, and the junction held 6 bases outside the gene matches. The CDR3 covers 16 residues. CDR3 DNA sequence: TGTGCCAGCAGTGAAGCTCGGGCTAGCGGGAGATACGAGCAGTACTTC. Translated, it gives CASSEARASGRYEQYF.

In DNA form, the CDR3 reads TGTGCCAGCAGTTACGGGCAGACAGGAACAAAGCAGTTCTTC. Translated, it gives CASSYGQTGTKQFF. The chain recombines TRBV6-2 or TRBV6-3 with TRBJ2-1; D might be TRBD1 (6 bases). Germline-derived CDR1 and CDR2 are MNHEY and SVGEGT. Trimming pared 2 bases from V and 11 bases from J, leaving 16 bases between. The CDR3 runs 14 residues.

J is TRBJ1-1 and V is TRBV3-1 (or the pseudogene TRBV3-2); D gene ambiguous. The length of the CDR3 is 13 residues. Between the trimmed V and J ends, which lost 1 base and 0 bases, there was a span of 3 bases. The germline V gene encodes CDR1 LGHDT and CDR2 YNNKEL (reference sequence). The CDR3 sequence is CASSQGLNTEAFF. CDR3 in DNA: TGTGCCAGCAGCCAAGGGTTGAACACTGAAGCTTTCTTT.

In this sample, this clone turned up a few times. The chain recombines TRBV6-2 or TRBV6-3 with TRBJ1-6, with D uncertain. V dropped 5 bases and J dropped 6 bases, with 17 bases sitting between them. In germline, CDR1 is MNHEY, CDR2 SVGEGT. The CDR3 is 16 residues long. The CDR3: CASSNPEALRNSPLHF. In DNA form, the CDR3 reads TGTGCCAGCAGTAACCCGGAGGCTCTGCGTAATTCACCCCTCCACTTT.

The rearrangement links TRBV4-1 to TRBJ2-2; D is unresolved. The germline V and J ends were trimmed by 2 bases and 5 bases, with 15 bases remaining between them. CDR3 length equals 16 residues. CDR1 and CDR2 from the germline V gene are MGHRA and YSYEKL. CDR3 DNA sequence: TGCGCCAGCAGCCAAATCGACTTAATAGGGACCGGGGAGCTGTTTTTT. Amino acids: CASSQIDLIGTGELFF.

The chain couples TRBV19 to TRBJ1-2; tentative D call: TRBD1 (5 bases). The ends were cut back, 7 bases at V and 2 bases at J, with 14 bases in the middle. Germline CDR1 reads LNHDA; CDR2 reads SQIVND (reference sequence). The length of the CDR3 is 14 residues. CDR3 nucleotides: TGTGCCAGTAAAAGGGCCAGGGCAAACTATGGCTACACCTTC. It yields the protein CASKRARANYGYTF.

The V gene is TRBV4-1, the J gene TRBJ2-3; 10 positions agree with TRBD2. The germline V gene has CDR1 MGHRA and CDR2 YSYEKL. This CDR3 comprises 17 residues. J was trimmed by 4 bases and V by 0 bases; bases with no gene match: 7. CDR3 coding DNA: TGCGCCAGCAGCCAAGATCATCCTAGCGGGGGTCCAGATACGCAGTATTTT. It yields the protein CASSQDHPSGGPDTQYF.

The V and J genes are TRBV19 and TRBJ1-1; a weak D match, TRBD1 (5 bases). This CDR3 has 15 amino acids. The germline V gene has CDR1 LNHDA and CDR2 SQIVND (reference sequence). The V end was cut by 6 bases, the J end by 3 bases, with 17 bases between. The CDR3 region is CASRRGVTGDTEAFF. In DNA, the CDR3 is TGTGCCAGTAGACGGGGGGTTACAGGAGACACTGAAGCTTTCTTT.

The CDR3 is CASTDRGTGYSGANVLTF. CDR3 nucleotide sequence: TGTGCCAGTACCGATAGGGGGACAGGGTACTCTGGGGCCAACGTCCTGACTTTC. This rearrangement joins TRBV19 to TRBJ2-6, with 9 bases aligning to TRBD1. CDR3 length equals 18 residues. Trimming took 7 bases from V and 0 from J; bases not matched to a gene: 10. Germline lookup yields CDR1 LNHDA and CDR2 SQIVND (reference sequence).

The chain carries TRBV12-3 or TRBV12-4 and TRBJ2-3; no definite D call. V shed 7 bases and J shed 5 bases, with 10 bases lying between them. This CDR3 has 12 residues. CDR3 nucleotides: TGTGCCAGCACCACCTGGGTAGATACGCAGTATTTT. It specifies CASTTWVDTQYF.

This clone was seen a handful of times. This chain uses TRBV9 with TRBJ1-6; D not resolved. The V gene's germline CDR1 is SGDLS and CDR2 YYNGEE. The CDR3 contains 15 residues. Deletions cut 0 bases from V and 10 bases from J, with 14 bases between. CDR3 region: CASSVGVSPESPLHF. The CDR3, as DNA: TGTGCCAGCAGCGTAGGTGTCAGTCCAGAGTCACCCCTCCACTTT.

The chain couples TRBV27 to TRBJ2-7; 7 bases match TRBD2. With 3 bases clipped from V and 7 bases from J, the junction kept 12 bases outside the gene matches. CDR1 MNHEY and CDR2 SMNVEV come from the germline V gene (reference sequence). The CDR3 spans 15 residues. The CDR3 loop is CASSFGEGRSREQYF. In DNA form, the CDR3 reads TGTGCCAGCAGTTTTGGGGAGGGGCGTTCGAGGGAGCAGTACTTC.

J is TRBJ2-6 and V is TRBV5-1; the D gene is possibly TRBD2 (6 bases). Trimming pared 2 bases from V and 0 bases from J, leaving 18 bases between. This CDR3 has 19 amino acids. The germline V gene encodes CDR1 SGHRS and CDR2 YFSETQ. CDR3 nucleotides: TGCGCCAGCAGCTTCAGACCGGGGACTGCCGACTCTGGGGCCAACGTCCTGACTTTC. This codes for CASSFRPGTADSGANVLTF. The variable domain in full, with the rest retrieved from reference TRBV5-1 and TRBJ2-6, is KAGVTQTPRYLIKTRGQQVTLSCSPISGHRSVSWYQQTPGQGLQFLFEYFSETQRNKGNFPGRFSGRQFSNSRSEMNVSTLELGDSALYLCASSFRPGTADSGANVLTFGAGSRLTVL.

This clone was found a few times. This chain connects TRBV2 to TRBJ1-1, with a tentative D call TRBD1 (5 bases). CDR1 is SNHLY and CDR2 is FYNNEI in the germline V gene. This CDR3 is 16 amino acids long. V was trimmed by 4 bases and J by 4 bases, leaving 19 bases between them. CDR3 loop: CASSAWAGTDGTEAFF. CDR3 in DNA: TGTGCCAGCAGTGCTTGGGCAGGGACCGATGGCACTGAAGCTTTCTTT.

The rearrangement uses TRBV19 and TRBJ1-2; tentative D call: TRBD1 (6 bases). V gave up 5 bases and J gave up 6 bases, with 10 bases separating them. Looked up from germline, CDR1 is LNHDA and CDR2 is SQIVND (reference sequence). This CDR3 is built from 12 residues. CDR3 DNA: TGTGCCAGTAGTTACCGGGACAATGGCTACACCTTC. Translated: CASSYRDNGYTF.

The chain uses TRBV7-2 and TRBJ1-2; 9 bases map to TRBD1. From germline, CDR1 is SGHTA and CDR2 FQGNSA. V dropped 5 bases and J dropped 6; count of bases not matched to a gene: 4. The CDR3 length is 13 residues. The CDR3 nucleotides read TGTGCCAGCAGCACCGGACAGGGGAATGGCTACACCTTC. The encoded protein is CASSTGQGNGYTF.